The 8 T cell receptor beta chains reported below all come from one sample, sequenced in a study of shared clonotypes between healthy human individuals. The repertoire was sequenced with immunoSEQ multiplex PCR; TCRdb's copy has only in-frame clones and lacks some. The data contain some 1,600,000 clones, under 99% of them singletons. The material sequenced was naive CD4+ T cells sorted from blood. Stated subset: CD45RA+ positively selected. These receptors were obtained from a man aged 30 to 39 in good health.

Comment on this clone: One junction end does not reproduce the germline sequence, and a read error may be involved. The chain links TRBV7-7 to TRBJ2-2; D possibly matches TRBD1 or TRBD2 (5 bases each). Germline V gene data show CDR1 as SSHAT and CDR2 as FNYEAQ (reference sequence). CDR3 size: 18 residues. This CDR3 is CASSLFAFSGPNTGELFF. The CDR3 bases are TGTGCTAGCAGCCTATTCGCGTTTTCGGGGCCCAACACCGGGGAGCTGTTTTTT.

J is TRBJ2-1 and V is TRBV7-6; possibly TRBD2 for D (5 bases). Germline CDR1 SGHVS, CDR2 FNYEAQ. The V end was cut by 6 bases, the J end by 4 bases, with 16 bases between. This CDR3 has 15 residues. The CDR3 here is CASSSPGKSYNEQFF. The CDR3 region has the DNA TGTGCCAGCAGTTCCCCGGGAAAATCTTACAATGAGCAGTTCTTC.

V and J are TRBV7-9 and TRBJ1-4, with a tentative D call TRBD1 (5 bases). Looked up from germline, CDR1 is SEHNR and CDR2 is FQNEAQ (reference sequence). The CDR3 sequence is 16 residues long. V was trimmed by 0 bases and J by 5 bases, leaving 13 bases between them. Written as DNA, the CDR3 is TGTGCCAGCAGCTTAGCGTTTCAGGGCCTAAATGAAAAACTGTTTTTT. Translating gives CASSLAFQGLNEKLFF.

The V gene is TRBV14, the J gene TRBJ1-2; no clear D gene. In germline, CDR1 is SGHDN, CDR2 FVKESK. The CDR3 is 14 amino acids. V was pared by 0 bases and J by 1 base, with 6 bases between. Written as DNA, the CDR3 is TGTGCCAGCAGCCAAGATCTTGGTAACTATGGCTACACCTTC. Its protein product is CASSQDLGNYGYTF.

This clone was observed a single time. As DNA, the CDR3 is TGCGCCAGCAGCTTGGACAGGGCTAGGACCGGGGAGCTGTTTTTT. Its translation is CASSLDRARTGELFF. V and J are TRBV5-1 and TRBJ2-2, with D possibly matching TRBD1 (6 bases). V shed 0 bases and J shed 5 bases, with 11 bases lying between them. Germline values: CDR1 SGHRS, CDR2 YFSETQ. The CDR3 has 15 amino acids.

V gene TRBV6-5 combines with J gene TRBJ1-5; tentatively, D is TRBD1 (5 bases). CDR1 and CDR2 from the germline V gene are MNHEY and SVGAGI. The CDR3 has 14 residues. V was shortened by 0 bases and J by 6 bases, with 9 bases between the two germline ends. CDR3 protein: CASSYSGLSQPQHF. CDR3 DNA: TGTGCCAGCAGTTACTCGGGGCTAAGTCAGCCCCAGCATTTT.

V is TRBV28 and J is TRBJ1-2; 9 positions agree with TRBD1. The junction had 7 bases not matched to a gene; V was cut back by 6 bases and J by 2 bases. Germline CDR1 reads MDHEN; CDR2 reads SYDVKM. The CDR3 extends over 15 amino acids. CDR3 DNA: TGTGCCAGCAGGGCTCCCGGGACAGGGAACTATGGCTACACCTTC. It translates to CASRAPGTGNYGYTF.

The chain has TRBV7-8 and TRBJ2-1; maybe TRBD2 (7 bases). CDR3 length: 15 amino acids. Germline V gene lookup returns CDR1 SGHVS and CDR2 FQNEAQ. The V end was cut by 7 bases, the J end by 7 bases, with 20 bases between. The DNA for the CDR3 is TGTGCCAGCACTTACAGGGACTATTCGAATAATGAGCAGTTCTTC. Its translation is CASTYRDYSNNEQFF.